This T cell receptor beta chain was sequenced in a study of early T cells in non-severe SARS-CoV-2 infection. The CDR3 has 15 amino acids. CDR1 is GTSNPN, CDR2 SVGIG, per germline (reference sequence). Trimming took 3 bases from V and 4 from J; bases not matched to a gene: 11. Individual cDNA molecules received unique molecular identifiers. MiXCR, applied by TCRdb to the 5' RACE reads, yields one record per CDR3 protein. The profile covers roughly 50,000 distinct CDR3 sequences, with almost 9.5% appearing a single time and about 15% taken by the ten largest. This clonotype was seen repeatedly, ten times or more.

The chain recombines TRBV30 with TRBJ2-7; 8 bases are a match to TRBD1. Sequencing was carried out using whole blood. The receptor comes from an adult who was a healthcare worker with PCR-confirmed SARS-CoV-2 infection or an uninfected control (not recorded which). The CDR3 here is CAWSSLGTGVYEQYF. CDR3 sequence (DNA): TGTGCCTGGAGCTCCCTCGGGACAGGAGTTTACGAGCAGTACTTC.